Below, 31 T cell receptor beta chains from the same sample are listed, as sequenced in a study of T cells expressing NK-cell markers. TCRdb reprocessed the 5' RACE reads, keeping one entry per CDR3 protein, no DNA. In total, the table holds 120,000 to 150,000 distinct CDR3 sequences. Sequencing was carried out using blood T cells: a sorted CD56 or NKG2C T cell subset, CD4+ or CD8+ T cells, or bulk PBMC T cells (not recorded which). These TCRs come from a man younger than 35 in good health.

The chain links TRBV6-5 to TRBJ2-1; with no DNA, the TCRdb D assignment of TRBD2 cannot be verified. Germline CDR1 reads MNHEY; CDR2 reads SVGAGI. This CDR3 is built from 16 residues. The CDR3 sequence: CASSYSSGRVYNEQFF.

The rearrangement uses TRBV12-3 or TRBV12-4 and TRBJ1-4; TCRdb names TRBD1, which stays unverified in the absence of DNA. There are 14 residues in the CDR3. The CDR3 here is CASSYGTGGFGLFF.

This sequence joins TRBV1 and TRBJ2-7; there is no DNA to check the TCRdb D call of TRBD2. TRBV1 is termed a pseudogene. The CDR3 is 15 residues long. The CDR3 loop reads CTSSHLSREEYEQYF.

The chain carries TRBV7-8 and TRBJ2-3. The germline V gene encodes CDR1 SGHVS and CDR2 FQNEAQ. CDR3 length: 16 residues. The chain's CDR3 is CASSLALSKITDTQYF.

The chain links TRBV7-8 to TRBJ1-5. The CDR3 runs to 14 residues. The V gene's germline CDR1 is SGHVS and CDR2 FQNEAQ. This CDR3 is CATDPTDSNQPQHF.

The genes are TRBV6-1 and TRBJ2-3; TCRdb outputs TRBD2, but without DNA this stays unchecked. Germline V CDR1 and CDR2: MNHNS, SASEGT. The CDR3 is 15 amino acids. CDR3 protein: CASSELAGGPDTQYF.

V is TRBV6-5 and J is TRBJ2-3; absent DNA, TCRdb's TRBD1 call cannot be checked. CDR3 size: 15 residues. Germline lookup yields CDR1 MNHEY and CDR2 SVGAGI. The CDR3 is CASSTSGTDTDTQYF.

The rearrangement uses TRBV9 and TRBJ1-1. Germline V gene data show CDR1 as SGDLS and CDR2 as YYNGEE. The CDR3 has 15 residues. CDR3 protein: CASSVGALADTEAFF.

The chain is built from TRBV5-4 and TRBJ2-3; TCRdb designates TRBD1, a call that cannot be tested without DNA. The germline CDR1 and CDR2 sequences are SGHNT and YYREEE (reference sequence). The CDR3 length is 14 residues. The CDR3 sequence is CASSLDFGGDTQYF. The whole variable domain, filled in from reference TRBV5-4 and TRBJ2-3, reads ETGVTQSPTHLIKTRGQQVTLRCSSQSGHNTVSWYQQALGQGPQFIFQYYREEENGRGNFPPRFSGLQFPNYSSELNVNALELDDSALYLCASSLDFGGDTQYFGPGTRLTVL.

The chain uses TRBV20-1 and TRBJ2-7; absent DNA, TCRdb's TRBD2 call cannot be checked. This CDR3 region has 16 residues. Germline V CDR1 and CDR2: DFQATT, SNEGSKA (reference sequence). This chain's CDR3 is CSASPYLAGGPHEQYF.

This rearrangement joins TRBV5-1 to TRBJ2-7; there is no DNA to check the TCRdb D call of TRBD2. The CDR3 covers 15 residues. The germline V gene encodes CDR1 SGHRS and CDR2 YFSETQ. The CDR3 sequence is CASSLNGRAEYEQYF.

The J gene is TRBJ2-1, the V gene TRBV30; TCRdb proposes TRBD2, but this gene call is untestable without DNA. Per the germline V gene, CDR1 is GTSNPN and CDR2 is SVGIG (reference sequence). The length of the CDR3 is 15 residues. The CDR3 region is CAWSIVLAGDNEQFF.

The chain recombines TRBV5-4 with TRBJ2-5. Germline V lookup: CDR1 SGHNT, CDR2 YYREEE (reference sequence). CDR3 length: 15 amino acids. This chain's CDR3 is CASSLDRVDQETQYF.

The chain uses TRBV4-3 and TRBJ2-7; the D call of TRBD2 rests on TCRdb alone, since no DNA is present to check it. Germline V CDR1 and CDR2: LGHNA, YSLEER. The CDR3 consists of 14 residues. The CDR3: CASSQDYLAREQYF.

The CDR3 spells CASSPSVSDTQYF. This chain joins TRBV18 and TRBJ2-3. The CDR3 is 13 residues long. Looked up from germline, CDR1 is KGHSH and CDR2 is LQKENI. Full variable domain (missing parts from reference TRBV18 and TRBJ2-3): NAGVMQNPRHLVRRRGQEARLRCSPMKGHSHVYWYRQLPEEGLKFMVYLQKENIIDESGMPKERFSAEFPKEGPSILRIQQVVRGDSAAYFCASSPSVSDTQYFGPGTRLTVL.

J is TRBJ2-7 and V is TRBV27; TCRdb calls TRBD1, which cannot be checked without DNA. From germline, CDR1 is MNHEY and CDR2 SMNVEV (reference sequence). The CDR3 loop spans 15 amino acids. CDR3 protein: CASSLSPTGSGEQYF.

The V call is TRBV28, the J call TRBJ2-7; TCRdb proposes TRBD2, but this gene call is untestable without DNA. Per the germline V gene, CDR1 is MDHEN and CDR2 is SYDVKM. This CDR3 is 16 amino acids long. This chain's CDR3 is CASSSVLAGTSREQYF.

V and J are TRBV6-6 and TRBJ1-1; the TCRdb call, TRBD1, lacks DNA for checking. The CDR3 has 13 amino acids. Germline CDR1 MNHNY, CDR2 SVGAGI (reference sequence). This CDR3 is CASTGGLNTEAFF.

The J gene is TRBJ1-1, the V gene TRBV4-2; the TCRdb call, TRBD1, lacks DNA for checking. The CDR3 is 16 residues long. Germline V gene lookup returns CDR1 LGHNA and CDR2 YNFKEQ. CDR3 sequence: CASSQDSRQGAGIAFF.

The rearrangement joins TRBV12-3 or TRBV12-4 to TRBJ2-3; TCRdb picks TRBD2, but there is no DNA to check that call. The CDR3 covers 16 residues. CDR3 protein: CASRFGLAGGADTQYF.

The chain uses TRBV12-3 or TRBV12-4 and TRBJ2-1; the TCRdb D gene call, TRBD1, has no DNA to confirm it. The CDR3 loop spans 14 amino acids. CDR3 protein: CASSLVGATDEQFF.

The CDR3 is CAISESGPVRHYNEQFF. The chain is built from TRBV10-3 and TRBJ2-1; TCRdb calls TRBD2, which cannot be checked without DNA. The CDR3 is 17 residues long. CDR1 ENHRY and CDR2 SYGVKD come from the germline V gene.

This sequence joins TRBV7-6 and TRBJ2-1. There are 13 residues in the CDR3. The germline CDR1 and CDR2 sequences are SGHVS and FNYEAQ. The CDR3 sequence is CASSSHDNNEQFF.

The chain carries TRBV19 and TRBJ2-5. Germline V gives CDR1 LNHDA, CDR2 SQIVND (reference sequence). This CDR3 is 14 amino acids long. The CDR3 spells CASSIASTAETQYF.

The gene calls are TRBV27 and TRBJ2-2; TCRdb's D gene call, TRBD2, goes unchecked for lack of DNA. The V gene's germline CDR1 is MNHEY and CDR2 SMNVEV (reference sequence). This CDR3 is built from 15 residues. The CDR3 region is CASRGLAVSTGELFF.

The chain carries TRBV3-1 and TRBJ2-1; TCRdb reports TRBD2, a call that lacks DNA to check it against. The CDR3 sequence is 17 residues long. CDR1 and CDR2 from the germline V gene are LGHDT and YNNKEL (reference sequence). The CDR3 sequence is CASSQHSSGRIYNEQFF.

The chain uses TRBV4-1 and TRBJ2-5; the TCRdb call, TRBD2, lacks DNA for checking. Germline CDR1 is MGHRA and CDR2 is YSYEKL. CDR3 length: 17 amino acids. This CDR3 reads CASSQEGTSGRTQTQYF.

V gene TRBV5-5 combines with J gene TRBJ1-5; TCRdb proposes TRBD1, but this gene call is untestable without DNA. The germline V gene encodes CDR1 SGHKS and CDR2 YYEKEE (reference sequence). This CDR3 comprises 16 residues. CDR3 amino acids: CASSSPGVGTDQPQHF.

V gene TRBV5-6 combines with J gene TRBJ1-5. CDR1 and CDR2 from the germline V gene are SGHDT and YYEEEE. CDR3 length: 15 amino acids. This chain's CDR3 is CASNRREESNQPQHF. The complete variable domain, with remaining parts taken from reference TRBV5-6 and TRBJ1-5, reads DAGVTQSPTHLIKTRGQQVTLRCSPKSGHDTVSWYQQALGQGPQFIFQYYEEEERQRGNFPDRFSGHQFPNYSSELNVNALLLGDSALYLCASNRREESNQPQHFGDGTRLSIL.

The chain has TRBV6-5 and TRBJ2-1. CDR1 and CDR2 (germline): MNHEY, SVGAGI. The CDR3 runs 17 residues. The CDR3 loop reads CASSYSIEVGWGNEQFF.

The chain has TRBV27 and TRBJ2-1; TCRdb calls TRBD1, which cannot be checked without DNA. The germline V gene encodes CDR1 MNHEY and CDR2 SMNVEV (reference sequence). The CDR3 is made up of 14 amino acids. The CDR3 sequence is CATGILGGATEQFF.